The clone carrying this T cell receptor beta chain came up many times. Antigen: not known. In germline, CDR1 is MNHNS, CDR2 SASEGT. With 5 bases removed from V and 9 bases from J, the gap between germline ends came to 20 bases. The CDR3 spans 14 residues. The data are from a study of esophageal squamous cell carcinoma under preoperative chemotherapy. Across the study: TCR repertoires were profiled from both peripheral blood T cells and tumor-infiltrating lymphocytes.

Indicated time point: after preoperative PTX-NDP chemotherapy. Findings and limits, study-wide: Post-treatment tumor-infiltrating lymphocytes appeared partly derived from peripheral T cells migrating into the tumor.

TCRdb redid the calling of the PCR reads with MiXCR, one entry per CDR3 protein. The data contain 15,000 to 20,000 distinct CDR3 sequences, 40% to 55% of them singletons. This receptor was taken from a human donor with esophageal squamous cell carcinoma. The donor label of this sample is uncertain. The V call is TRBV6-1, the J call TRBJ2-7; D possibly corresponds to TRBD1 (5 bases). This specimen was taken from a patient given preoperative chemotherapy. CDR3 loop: CASSTGGVGMRQYF. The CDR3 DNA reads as TGTGCCAGCAGTACAGGTGGGGTGGGGATGAGGCAGTACTTC.